The entry below gives a single TCR beta chain sequence along with its context. Produced via immunoSEQ multiplex PCR; TCRdb's table is partial and in-frame only. The sample lists a few hundred thousand clones, roughly 86% occurring once. The source of the sample is a study of blood T cell repertoires in COVID-19. Participant ages covered about 18 to 90 years across approximately 25 US areas. The sequenced material came from PBMCs or T cells enriched from blood (not recorded which). This clonotype was obtained from a young man with acute COVID-19.

The CDR3 nucleotides are TGTGCCAGCAGCTTAGACGGGAGCGGCAATGAGCAGTTCTTC. It codes for CASSLDGSGNEQFF. The chain employs TRBV7-8 and TRBJ2-1; weak D call: TRBD2 (6 bases). The CDR3 consists of 14 residues. Trimming cost V 1 base and J 6 bases, with 10 bases left between them. Germline V gives CDR1 SGHVS, CDR2 FQNEAQ.